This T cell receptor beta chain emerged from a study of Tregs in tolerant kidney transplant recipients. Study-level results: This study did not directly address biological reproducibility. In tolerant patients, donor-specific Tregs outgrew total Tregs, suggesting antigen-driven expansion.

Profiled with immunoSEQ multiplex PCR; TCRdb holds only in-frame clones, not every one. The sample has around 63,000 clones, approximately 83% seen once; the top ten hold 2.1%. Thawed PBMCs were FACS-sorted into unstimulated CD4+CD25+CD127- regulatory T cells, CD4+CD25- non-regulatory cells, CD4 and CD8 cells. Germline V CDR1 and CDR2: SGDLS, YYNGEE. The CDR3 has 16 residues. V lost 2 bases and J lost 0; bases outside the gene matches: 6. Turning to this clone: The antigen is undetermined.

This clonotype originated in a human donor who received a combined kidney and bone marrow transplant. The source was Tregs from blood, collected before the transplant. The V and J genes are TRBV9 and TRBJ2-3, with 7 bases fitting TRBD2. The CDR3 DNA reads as TGTGCCAGCAGCGTGGGGGTCGGGGGGAGCACAGATACGCAGTATTTT. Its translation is CASSVGVGGSTDTQYF. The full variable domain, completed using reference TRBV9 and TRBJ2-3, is DSGVTQTPKHLITATGQRVTLRCSPRSGDLSVYWYQQSLDQGLQFLIQYYNGEERAKGNILERFSAQQFPDLHSELNLSSLELGDSALYFCASSVGVGGSTDTQYFGPGTRLTVL.